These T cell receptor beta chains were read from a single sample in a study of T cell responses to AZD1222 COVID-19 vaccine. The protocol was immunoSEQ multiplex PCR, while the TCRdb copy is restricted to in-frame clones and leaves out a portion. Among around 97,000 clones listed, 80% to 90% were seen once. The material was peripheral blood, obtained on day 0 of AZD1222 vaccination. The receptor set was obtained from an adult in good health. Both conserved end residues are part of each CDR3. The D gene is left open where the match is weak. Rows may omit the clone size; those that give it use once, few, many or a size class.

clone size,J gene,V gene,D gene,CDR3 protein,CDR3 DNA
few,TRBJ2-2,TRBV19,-,CASSIRPNTGELFF,TGTGCCAGTAGTATCCGTCCAAACACCGGGGAGCTGTTTTTT
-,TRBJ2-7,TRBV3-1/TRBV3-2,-,CASSQDTTSGEQYF,TGTGCCAGCAGCCAAGATACGACTAGTGGCGAGCAGTACTTC
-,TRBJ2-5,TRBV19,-,CASSSRVQETQYF,TGTGCCAGTAGTTCCCGGGTCCAAGAGACCCAGTACTTC
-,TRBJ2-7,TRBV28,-,CASLRQSSYEQYF,TGTGCCAGCCTGCGGCAGAGCTCCTACGAGCAGTACTTC
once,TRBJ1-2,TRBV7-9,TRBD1,CASSQAGIQGGYGYTF,TGTGCCAGCAGCCAAGCGGGCATACAGGGGGGCTATGGCTACACCTTC
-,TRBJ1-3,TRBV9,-,CASSVSGGNTIYF,TGTGCCAGCAGCGTATCAGGAGGGAACACCATATATTTT
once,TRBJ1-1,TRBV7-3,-,CASSWRMNTEAFF,TGTGCCAGCAGCTGGCGCATGAACACTGAAGCTTTCTTT
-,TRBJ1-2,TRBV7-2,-,CASSPDLYGYTF,TGTGCCAGCAGCCCGGACCTCTATGGCTACACCTTC
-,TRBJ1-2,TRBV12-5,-,CASGLVPPSQGNTF,TGTGCTAGTGGTTTGGTACCCCCCTCCCAGGGCAACACCTTC
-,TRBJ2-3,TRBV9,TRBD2,CASSVGLAPGSSTDTQYF,TGTGCCAGCAGCGTAGGACTAGCTCCTGGGTCTAGCACAGATACGCAGTATTTT
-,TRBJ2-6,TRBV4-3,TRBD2,CASSQELAGIRAGANVLTF,TGCGCCAGCAGCCAAGAGCTAGCGGGGATACGAGCTGGGGCCAACGTCCTGACTTTC
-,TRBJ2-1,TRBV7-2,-,CASSWVPLF,TGTGCCAGCAGTTGGGTGCCCCTCTTC
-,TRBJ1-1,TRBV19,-,CASSPGTMNTEAFF,TGTGCCAGTAGCCCAGGTACCATGAACACTGAAGCTTTCTTT
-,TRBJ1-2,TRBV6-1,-,CASSESLGKVFYTF,TGTGCCAGCAGTGAAAGTCTAGGGAAAGTATTCTACACCTTC
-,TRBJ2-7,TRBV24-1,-,CATSDNNAGQGGSYEQYF,TGTGCCACCAGTGATAATAATGCTGGGCAGGGGGGATCCTACGAGCAGTACTTC
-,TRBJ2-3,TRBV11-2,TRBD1,CASRQGSDTQYF,TGTGCCAGCAGACAGGGGTCAGATACGCAGTATTTT
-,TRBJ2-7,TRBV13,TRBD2,CASSQGLDYTYEQYF,TGTGCCAGCAGCCAAGGACTAGATTACACCTACGAGCAGTACTTC
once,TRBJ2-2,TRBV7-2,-,CASSLLVTTAGELFF,TGTGCCAGCAGCTTATTAGTTACTACTGCCGGGGAGCTGTTTTTT
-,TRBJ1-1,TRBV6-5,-,CASSYFSQVRTEAFF,TGTGCCAGCAGTTACTTTTCCCAGGTGCGGACTGAAGCTTTCTTT
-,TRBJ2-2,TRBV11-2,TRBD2,CASSPHQGGGSGELFF,TGTGCCAGCAGCCCCCATCAGGGCGGGGGGTCCGGGGAGCTGTTTTTT
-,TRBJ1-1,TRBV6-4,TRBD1,CASSEQGSTEAFF,TGTGCCAGCAGTGAACAGGGGAGCACTGAAGCTTTCTTT
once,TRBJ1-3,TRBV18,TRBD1,CASSPPGQGIGNTIYF,TGTGCCAGCTCACCTCCGGGACAGGGAATTGGAAACACCATATATTTT
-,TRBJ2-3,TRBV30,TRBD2,CAWTVQASGSVTDTQYF,TGTGCCTGGACCGTCCAGGCTAGCGGGAGCGTAACAGATACGCAGTATTTT
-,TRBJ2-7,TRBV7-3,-,CASSPRAASSYEQYF,TGTGCCAGCAGCCCCCGGGCAGCGAGCTCCTACGAGCAGTACTTC
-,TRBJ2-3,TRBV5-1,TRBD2,CASSLARTSGGSTDTQYF,TGCGCCAGCAGCTTGGCCAGGACTAGCGGGGGGAGCACAGATACGCAGTATTTT
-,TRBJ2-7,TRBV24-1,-,CATSVGDSIYEQYF,TGTGCCACCAGTGTAGGAGACAGCATCTACGAGCAGTACTTC
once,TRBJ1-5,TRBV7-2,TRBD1,CASSPTTGYQPQHF,TGTGCCAGCAGCCCAACGACAGGGTATCAGCCCCAGCATTTT
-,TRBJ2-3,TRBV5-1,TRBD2,CASSTSGSSTDTQYF,TGCGCCAGCAGCACTAGCGGGAGTAGCACAGATACGCAGTATTTT
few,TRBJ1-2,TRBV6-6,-,CAIVGAPYDGYTF,TGTGCCATAGTAGGGGCACCCTATGATGGCTACACCTTC
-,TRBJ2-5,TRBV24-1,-,CATSDFPGAEETQYF,TGTGCCACCAGTGATTTCCCGGGGGCCGAGGAGACCCAGTACTTC
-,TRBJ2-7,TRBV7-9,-,CASSDTATYEQYF,TGTGCCAGCAGCGATACAGCCACCTACGAGCAGTACTTC
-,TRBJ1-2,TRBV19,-,CASSILVGLYGYTF,TGTGCCAGTAGTATATTAGTCGGACTCTATGGCTACACCTTC
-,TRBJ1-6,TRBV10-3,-,CATEDNSPLHF,TGTGCCACCGAGGATAATTCACCCCTCCACTTT
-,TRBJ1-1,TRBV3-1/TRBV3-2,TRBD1,CASSQAHRGRENTEAFF,TGTGCCAGCAGCCAAGCTCACAGGGGGCGGGAGAACACTGAAGCTTTCTTT
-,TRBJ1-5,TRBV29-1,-,CSGAVGENQPQHF,TGCAGCGGGGCGGTGGGGGAGAATCAGCCCCAGCATTTT
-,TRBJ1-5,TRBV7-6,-,CATSSGLNQPQHF,TGTGCGACCTCTTCTGGACTTAATCAGCCCCAGCATTTT
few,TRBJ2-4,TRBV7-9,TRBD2,CASSSLGGAKNIQYF,TGTGCCAGCAGCTCGCTGGGAGGGGCCAAAAACATTCAGTACTTC
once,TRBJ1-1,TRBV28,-,CASSLILTATEAFF,TGTGCCAGCAGTTTGATCCTCACGGCCACTGAAGCTTTCTTT
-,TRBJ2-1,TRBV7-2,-,CASSSFNNEQFF,TGTGCCAGCAGCTCATTCAACAATGAGCAGTTCTTC
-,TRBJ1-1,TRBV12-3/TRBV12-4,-,CASSLPPGTEAFF,TGTGCCAGCAGTTTACCCCCAGGGACTGAAGCTTTCTTT
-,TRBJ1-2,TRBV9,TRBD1,CASSVGATGQGAVGGYTF,TGTGCCAGCAGCGTAGGGGCTACGGGACAGGGGGCAGTCGGTGGCTACACCTTC
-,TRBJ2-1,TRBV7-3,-,CASSLEPNNEQFF,TGTGCCAGCAGCTTAGAACCAAACAATGAGCAGTTCTTC
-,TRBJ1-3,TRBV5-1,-,CASSLAGRSDTIYF,TGCGCCAGCAGCTTGGCCGGGCGGTCGGACACCATATATTTT
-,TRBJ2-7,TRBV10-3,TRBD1,CAIGTVSYEQYF,TGTGCCATCGGGACAGTCTCCTACGAGCAGTACTTC
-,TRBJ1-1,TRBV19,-,CASSVKTLSTEAFF,TGTGCCAGTAGCGTCAAAACCCTGAGCACTGAAGCTTTCTTT
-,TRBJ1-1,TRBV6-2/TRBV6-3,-,CASSSNTGLHTEAFF,TGTGCCAGCAGTTCGAATACAGGGTTACACACTGAAGCTTTCTTT
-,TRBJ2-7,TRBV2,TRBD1,CASSADGTVTYEQYF,TGTGCCAGCAGTGCAGACGGGACAGTCACCTACGAGCAGTACTTC
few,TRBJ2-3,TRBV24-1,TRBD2,CATSVTSGTDTQYF,TGTGCCACCAGTGTCACTAGCGGCACAGATACGCAGTATTTT